Presented here are 19 T cell receptor beta chains from one specimen sequenced in a study of shared clonotypes between healthy human individuals. The assay was immunoSEQ multiplex PCR, and TCRdb's table has in-frame clones only and misses some. The table records more than 2 million clones, roughly 93% of them present only once. Naive CD8 cells were CD45RO-negative, positively selected for CCR7, excluding terminally differentiated effector memory CD45RA+ cells. Sequencing was carried out using naive CD8+ T cells from PBMCs. The receptors stem from a man in his late teens or twenties in good health. Some clones in this sample may be carry-over from other donors' samples.

The V call is TRBV18, the J call TRBJ2-1, with TRBD2 matching 9 bases. This CDR3 contains 17 residues. After removal of 0 bases from V and 5 bases from J, the junction contained 8 bases not matched to a gene. Germline V gene sequence: CDR1 KGHSH, CDR2 LQKENI. For the CDR3, the DNA is TGTGCCAGCTCACCACCGAGGCTAGCGGGGATGAACAATGAGCAGTTCTTC. It codes for CASSPPRLAGMNNEQFF. Using reference TRBV18 and TRBJ2-1 for the parts outside the CDR3, the full variable domain is NAGVMQNPRHLVRRRGQEARLRCSPMKGHSHVYWYRQLPEEGLKFMVYLQKENIIDESGMPKERFSAEFPKEGPSILRIQQVVRGDSAAYFCASSPPRLAGMNNEQFFGPGTRLTVL.

The chain has TRBV28 and TRBJ2-7, with D unresolved. CDR1 is MDHEN, CDR2 SYDVKM, per germline. This CDR3 has 19 amino acids. Trimming removed 10 bases from V and 4 bases from J, with 35 bases in between. CDR3 sequence: CATSEAVSSEETRRYEQYF. The CDR3 coding sequence is TGTGCCACCTCCGAGGCGGTAAGTAGTGAGGAAACAAGGAGATACGAGCAGTACTTC.

This clone has just one count. This rearrangement joins TRBV10-3 to TRBJ2-7; 8 nucleotides match TRBD1. The V gene end was trimmed by 8 bases and the J gene end by 0 bases; junction bases not matched to a gene: 12. The CDR3 has 16 amino acids. Germline assignment: CDR1 ENHRY and CDR2 SYGVKD. This chain's CDR3 is CAIASGPGQGSYEQYF. As DNA, the CDR3 is TGTGCCATCGCCTCGGGGCCCGGACAGGGCTCCTACGAGCAGTACTTC.

This sequence joins TRBV7-9 and TRBJ2-5, with TRBD1 as a possible D gene (6 bases). Germline CDR1 SEHNR, CDR2 FQNEAQ (reference sequence). The CDR3 has 15 amino acids. Trimming removed 4 bases from V and 1 base from J, with 13 bases in between. Here the CDR3 DNA reads TGTGCCAGCAGCTCACGACAGGACTTCCAAGAGACCCAGTACTTC. Translated, it gives CASSSRQDFQETQYF.

The rearrangement uses TRBV2 and TRBJ2-7; TRBD1 matches 9 bases. The trim removed 8 bases at V and 3 bases at J, leaving 8 bases unmatched. The CDR3 consists of 14 residues. Germline CDR1 is SNHLY and CDR2 is FYNNEI. The CDR3 here is CASERGQGFYEQYF. The CDR3 coding sequence is TGTGCCAGCGAGAGGGGACAGGGATTCTACGAGCAGTACTTC.

The rearrangement links TRBV7-9 to TRBJ2-5; TRBD2 agrees at 10 bases. Germline lookup yields CDR1 SEHNR and CDR2 FQNEAQ (reference sequence). This CDR3 region has 12 residues. V was pared by 5 bases and J by 9 bases, with 3 bases of the junction left unmatched. CDR3 DNA: TGTGCCAGCAGCAGTAGCGGGAGGCCCCAGTACTTC. This codes for CASSSSGRPQYF.

A note on this clone: At one of its ends the junction is not consistent with the germline gene, which may arise from a read error. The chain is built from TRBV27 and TRBJ2-7, with 7 bases fitting TRBD1. This CDR3 spans 12 amino acids. Germline V gene sequence: CDR1 MNHEY, CDR2 SMNVEV (reference sequence). CDR3 sequence reads: CASSVAGGEVRF. Written as DNA, the CDR3 is TGTGCCAGCAGTGTGGCAGGGGGAGAGGTGAGGTTC.

The gene calls are TRBV27 and TRBJ1-1, with 7 positions matching TRBD1. Germline lookup yields CDR1 MNHEY and CDR2 SMNVEV (reference sequence). V lost 5 bases and J lost 0; bases outside the gene matches: 6. The CDR3 loop spans 15 amino acids. CDR3: CASSIAQGVNTEAFF. The CDR3 DNA reads as TGTGCCAGCAGTATTGCTCAGGGGGTGAACACTGAAGCTTTCTTT.

CDR3 loop: CASIIGEGRRETQYF. The CDR3 nucleotides read TGTGCCAGCATCATAGGGGAAGGGAGGAGGGAGACCCAGTACTTC. The chain carries TRBV2 and TRBJ2-5; TRBD2 might be the D (6 bases). Trimming took 7 bases from V and 5 from J, leaving 20 bases between them. There are 15 residues in the CDR3. Germline V gives CDR1 SNHLY, CDR2 FYNNEI.

The chain joins TRBV27 to TRBJ1-2; D is unresolved. Deletions cut 5 bases from V and 4 bases from J, with 11 bases between. Germline CDR1 and CDR2: MNHEY and SMNVEV (reference sequence). The CDR3 covers 13 residues. The CDR3 protein is CASSLNLGYGYTF. As DNA, the CDR3 is TGTGCCAGCAGTCTGAATCTCGGCTATGGCTACACCTTC.

The rearrangement links TRBV5-6 to TRBJ2-7, with D perhaps matching TRBD2 (5 bases). The CDR3 runs to 14 residues. Trimming stripped 2 bases from V and 5 bases from J, with 14 bases between. The germline gives CDR1 SGHDT, CDR2 YYEEEE. CDR3 nucleotides: TGTGCCAGCAGCTTTCAGGAGGTCGTCGACGAGCAGTACTTC. Its protein product is CASSFQEVVDEQYF.

The rearrangement joins TRBV5-6 to TRBJ2-2; no definite D call. The CDR3 contains 12 residues. V lost 4 bases to trimming and J lost 5 bases, with 6 bases between them. CDR1 is SGHDT, CDR2 YYEEEE, per germline. CDR3 sequence reads: CASSVTTGELFF. The DNA of the CDR3 is TGTGCCAGCAGCGTGACTACCGGGGAGCTGTTTTTT.

J is TRBJ2-4 and V is TRBV7-8, with D perhaps given as TRBD1 or TRBD2 (5 bases each). This CDR3 has 15 residues. The V and J ends lost 2 bases and 8 bases respectively, with 16 bases between them. Germline CDR1 is SGHVS and CDR2 is FQNEAQ. CDR3 sequence reads: CASSLRARGPDIQYF. The CDR3 DNA reads TGTGCCAGCAGCTTACGGGCCCGGGGACCGGACATTCAGTACTTC.

This clone was seen a single time. The chain recombines TRBV7-9 with TRBJ1-2; a possible D gene is TRBD1 (6 bases). Germline CDR1 and CDR2: SEHNR and FQNEAQ (reference sequence). Trimming took off 5 bases at V and 6 bases at J, with 16 bases between the two ends. This CDR3 contains 14 residues. The CDR3 nucleotides read TGTGCCAGCAGCGACCCCCGCGGGGGCCATGGCTACACCTTC. Its protein product is CASSDPRGGHGYTF.

This CDR3 reads CASSLAPDRNTGELFF. CDR3 nucleotide sequence: TGTGCCAGCAGCTTAGCCCCGGACAGAAACACCGGGGAGCTGTTTTTT. This sequence joins TRBV7-9 and TRBJ2-2; D might be TRBD1 (6 bases). Trimming removed 0 bases at V and 2 bases at J, with 10 bases between. The CDR3 is made up of 16 amino acids. Germline V CDR1 and CDR2: SEHNR, FQNEAQ (reference sequence).

The chain combines TRBV6-5 with TRBJ2-7; D possibly corresponds to TRBD1 (5 bases). The CDR3 spans 14 residues. Trimming cost V 0 bases and J 4 bases, with 10 bases left between them. Germline assignment: CDR1 MNHEY and CDR2 SVGAGI. The CDR3 reads CASSYSSRAYEQYF. The CDR3 region has the DNA TGTGCCAGCAGTTACTCAAGCAGGGCGTACGAGCAGTACTTC.

The J gene is TRBJ2-5, the V gene TRBV7-6; 14 bases fit TRBD2. Judging by the DNA end, TRBJ2-7 fits better; the J call may be wrong. The germline V gene encodes CDR1 SGHVS and CDR2 FNYEAQ. CDR3 length equals 16 residues. DNA of the CDR3: TGTGCCAGCAGCTTAGGGACTAGCGGGAGGACCTACGAGCAGTACTTC. This encodes CASSLGTSGRTYEQYF.

This chain links TRBV5-1 with TRBJ2-5, with 7 bases aligning to TRBD1. V was pared by 4 bases and J by 1 base, with 7 bases of the junction left unmatched. Germline V gene data show CDR1 as SGHRS and CDR2 as YFSETQ. This CDR3 comprises 15 residues. For the CDR3, the DNA is TGCGCCAGCAGCGGAAGGGACAGCCTCCAAGAGACCCAGTACTTC. The encoded protein is CASSGRDSLQETQYF.

This rearrangement joins TRBV30 to TRBJ2-2; maybe TRBD2 (6 bases). Trimming removed 2 bases from V and 5 bases from J, with 21 bases in between. The CDR3 sequence is 17 residues long. The germline V gene has CDR1 GTSNPN and CDR2 SVGIG (reference sequence). CDR3 region: CAWSTPRGLLKTGELFF. The CDR3 nucleotides are TGTGCCTGGAGTACACCACGGGGACTTCTTAAGACCGGGGAGCTGTTTTTT.